This TCR beta chain was identified during a study of shared clonotypes between healthy human individuals. Study background: Donors had three CD4 naive, three CD4 memory, two CD8 naive and one CD8 memory plate apiece.

CD4+ cells underwent separation, giving CD45RA+ naive and CD45RA-negative memory subsets. Each PCR replicate from the sorted subsets contained about 200 ng DNA, which is about 31,000 T cell genomes. Using immunoSEQ multiplex PCR, the repertoire was profiled, and TCRdb retains in-frame clones only, with some absent. The sample holds approximately 2.5 million clones, 80% to 95% seen once. CDR1 is SQVTM and CDR2 is ANQGSEA in the germline V gene. Germline trimming cut 3 bases from V and 6 bases from J; bases unmatched to any gene: 6. The CDR3 consists of 13 residues. Sample: naive CD4+ T cells from PBMCs. Indicated subset: CD45RA+ positively selected. This sequence originates from a man aged 18-30 years in good health. Some clones in this sample may be carry-over from other donors' samples. The rearrangement joins TRBV29-1 to TRBJ2-3; 7 nucleotides align to TRBD2. The CDR3 DNA sequence: TGCAGCGTTGATATGGAGGGAGGGGATACGCAGTATTTT. Translating gives CSVDMEGGDTQYF.